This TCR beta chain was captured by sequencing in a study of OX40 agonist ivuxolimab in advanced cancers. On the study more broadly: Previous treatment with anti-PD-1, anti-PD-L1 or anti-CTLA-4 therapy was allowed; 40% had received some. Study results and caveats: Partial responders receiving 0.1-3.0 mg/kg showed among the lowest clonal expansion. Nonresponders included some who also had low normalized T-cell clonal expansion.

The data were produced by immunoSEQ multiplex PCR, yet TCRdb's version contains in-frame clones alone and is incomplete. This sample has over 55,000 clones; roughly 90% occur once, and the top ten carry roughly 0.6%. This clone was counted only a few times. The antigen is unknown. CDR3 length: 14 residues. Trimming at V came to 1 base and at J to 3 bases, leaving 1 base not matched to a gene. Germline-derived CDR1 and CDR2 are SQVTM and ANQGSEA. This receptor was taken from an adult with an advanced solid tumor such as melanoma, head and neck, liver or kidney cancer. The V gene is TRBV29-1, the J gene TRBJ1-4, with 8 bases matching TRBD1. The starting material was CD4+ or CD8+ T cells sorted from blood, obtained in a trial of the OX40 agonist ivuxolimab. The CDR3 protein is CSVEGTGSNEKLFF. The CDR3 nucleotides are TGCAGCGTTGAAGGGACAGGGTCTAATGAAAAACTGTTTTTT.